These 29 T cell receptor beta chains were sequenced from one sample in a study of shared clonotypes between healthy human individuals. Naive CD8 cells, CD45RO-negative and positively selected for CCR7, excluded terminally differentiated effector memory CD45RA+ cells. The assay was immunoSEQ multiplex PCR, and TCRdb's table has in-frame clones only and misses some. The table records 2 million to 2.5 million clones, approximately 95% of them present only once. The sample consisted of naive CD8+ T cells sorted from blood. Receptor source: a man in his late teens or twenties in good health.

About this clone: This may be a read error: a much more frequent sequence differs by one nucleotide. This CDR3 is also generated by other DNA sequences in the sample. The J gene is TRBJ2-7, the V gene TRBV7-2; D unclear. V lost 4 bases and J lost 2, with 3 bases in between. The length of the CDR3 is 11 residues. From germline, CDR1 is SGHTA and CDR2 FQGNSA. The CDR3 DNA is TGTGCCAGCAGCTCAACCTACGAGCAGTACTTC. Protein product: CASSSTYEQYF.

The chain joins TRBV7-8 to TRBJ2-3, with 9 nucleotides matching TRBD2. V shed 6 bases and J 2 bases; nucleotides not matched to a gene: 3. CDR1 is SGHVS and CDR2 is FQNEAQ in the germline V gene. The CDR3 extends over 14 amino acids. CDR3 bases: TGTGCCAGCAGAAGCGGGAGGCTCACAGATACGCAGTATTTT. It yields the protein CASRSGRLTDTQYF.

The CDR3 loop reads CASSYSWEGSHTEAFF. The CDR3 DNA follows: TGTGCCAGCAGTTACTCATGGGAGGGATCGCACACTGAAGCTTTCTTT. This rearrangement joins TRBV6-5 to TRBJ1-1; unclear D gene. Germline V gene sequence: CDR1 MNHEY, CDR2 SVGAGI. This CDR3 region has 16 residues. V dropped 0 bases and J dropped 3 bases, with 14 bases sitting between them.

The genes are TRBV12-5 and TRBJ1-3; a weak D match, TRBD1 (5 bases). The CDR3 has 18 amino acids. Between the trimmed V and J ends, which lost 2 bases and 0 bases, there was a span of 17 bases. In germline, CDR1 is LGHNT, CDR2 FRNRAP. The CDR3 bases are TGTGCTAGTGGTTTGTTCTCAACGACAGTGACCTCTGGAAACACCATATATTTT. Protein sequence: CASGLFSTTVTSGNTIYF. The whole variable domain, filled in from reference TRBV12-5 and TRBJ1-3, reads DARVTQTPRHKVTEMGQEVTMRCQPILGHNTVFWYRQTMMQGLELLAYFRNRAPLDDSGMPKDRFSAEMPDATLATLKIQPSEPRDSAVYFCASGLFSTTVTSGNTIYFGEGSWLTVV.

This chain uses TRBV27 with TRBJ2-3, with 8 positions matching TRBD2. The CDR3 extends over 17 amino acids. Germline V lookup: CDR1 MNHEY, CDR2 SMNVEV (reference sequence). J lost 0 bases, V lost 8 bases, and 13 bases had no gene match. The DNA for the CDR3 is TGTGCCAGCGGATGGGTAGCGGGAACCTATAGCACAGATACGCAGTATTTT. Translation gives CASGWVAGTYSTDTQYF.

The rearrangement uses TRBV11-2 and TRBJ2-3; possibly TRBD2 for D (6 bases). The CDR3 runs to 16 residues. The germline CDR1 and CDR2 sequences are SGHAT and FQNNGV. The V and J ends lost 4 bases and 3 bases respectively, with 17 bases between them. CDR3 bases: TGTGCCAGCAGCTCCAAATTACTAGCCCCTACAGATACGCAGTATTTT. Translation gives CASSSKLLAPTDTQYF.

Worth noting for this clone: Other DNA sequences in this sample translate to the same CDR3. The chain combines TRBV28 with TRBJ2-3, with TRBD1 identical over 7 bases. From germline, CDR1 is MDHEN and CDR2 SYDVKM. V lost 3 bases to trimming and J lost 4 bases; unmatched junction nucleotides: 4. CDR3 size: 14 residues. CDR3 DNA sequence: TGTGCCAGCAGTTTCGTGGGGACAGCAGATACGCAGTATTTT. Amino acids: CASSFVGTADTQYF. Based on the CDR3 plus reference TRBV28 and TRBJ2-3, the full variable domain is DVKVTQSSRYLVKRTGEKVFLECVQDMDHENMFWYRQDPGLGLRLIYFSYDVKMKEKGDIPEGYSVSREKKERFSLILESASTNQTSMYLCASSFVGTADTQYFGPGTRLTVL.

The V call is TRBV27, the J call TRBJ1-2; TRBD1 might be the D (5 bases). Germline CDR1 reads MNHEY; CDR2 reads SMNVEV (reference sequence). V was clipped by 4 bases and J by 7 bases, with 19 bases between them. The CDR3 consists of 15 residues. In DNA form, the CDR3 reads TGTGCCAGCAGTTCCCGGGGGGACCCTTTGCGTGGCTACACCTTC. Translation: CASSSRGDPLRGYTF.

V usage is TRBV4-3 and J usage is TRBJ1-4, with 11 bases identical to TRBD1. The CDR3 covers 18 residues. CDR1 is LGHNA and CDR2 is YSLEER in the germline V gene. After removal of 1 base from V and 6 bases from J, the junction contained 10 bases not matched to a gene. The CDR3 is CASSQAGQGEEGDEKLFF. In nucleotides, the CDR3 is TGCGCCAGCAGCCAAGCGGGACAGGGGGAAGAAGGGGATGAAAAACTGTTTTTT.

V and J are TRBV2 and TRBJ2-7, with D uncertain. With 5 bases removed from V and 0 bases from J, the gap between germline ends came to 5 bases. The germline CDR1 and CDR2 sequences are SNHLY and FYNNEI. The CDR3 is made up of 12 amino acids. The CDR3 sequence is CASSSSSYEQYF. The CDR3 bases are TGTGCCAGCAGTTCCTCCTCCTACGAGCAGTACTTC. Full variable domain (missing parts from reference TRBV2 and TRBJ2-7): EPEVTQTPSHQVTQMGQEVILRCVPISNHLYFYWYRQILGQKVEFLVSFYNNEISEKSEIFDDQFSVERPDGSNFTLKIRSTKLEDSAMYFCASSSSSYEQYFGPGTRLTVT.

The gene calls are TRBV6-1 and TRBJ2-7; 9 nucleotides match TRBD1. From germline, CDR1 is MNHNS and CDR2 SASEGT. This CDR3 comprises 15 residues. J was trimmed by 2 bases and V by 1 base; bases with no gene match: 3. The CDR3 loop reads CASSEGQGEPYEQYF. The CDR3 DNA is TGTGCCAGCAGTGAAGGACAGGGGGAACCCTACGAGCAGTACTTC.

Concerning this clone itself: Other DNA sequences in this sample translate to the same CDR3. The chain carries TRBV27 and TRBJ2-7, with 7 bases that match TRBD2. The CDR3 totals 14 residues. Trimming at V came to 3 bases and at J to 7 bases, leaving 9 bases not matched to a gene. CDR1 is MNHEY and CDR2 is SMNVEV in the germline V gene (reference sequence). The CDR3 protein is CASSFGGSLYEQYF. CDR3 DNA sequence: TGTGCCAGCAGTTTCGGCGGGAGCCTTTATGAGCAGTACTTC.

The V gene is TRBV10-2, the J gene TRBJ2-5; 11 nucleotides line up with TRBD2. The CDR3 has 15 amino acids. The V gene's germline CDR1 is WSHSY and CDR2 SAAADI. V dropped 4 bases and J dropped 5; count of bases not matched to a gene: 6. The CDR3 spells CASSGTSGGWETQYF. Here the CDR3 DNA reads TGCGCCAGCAGTGGAACTAGCGGGGGCTGGGAGACCCAGTACTTC.

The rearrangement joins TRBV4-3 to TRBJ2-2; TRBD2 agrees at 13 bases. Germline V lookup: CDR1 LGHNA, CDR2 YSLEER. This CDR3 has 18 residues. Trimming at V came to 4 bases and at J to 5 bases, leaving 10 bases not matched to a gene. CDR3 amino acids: CASSPLGLAGAKTGELFF. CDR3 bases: TGCGCCAGCAGCCCCCTCGGACTAGCGGGAGCAAAAACCGGGGAGCTGTTTTTT.

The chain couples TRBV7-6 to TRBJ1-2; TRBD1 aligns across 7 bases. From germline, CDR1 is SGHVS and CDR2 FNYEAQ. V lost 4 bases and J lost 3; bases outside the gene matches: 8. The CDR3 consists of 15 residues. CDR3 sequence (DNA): TGTGCCAGCAGCTCATCGACAGGGACAGACTATGGCTACACCTTC. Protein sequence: CASSSSTGTDYGYTF.

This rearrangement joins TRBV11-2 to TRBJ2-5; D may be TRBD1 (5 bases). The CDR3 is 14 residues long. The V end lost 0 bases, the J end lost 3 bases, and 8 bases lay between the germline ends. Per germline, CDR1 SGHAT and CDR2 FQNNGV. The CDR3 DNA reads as TGTGCCAGCAGCTTAGATCCCAGGGAAGAGACCCAGTACTTC. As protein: CASSLDPREETQYF.

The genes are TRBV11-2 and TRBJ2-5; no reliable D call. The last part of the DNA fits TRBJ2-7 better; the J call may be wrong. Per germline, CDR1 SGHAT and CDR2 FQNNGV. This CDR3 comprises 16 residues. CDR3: CASSLRTGLGSYEQYF. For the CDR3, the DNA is TGTGCCAGCAGCTTAAGAACCGGGCTTGGCTCCTACGAGCAGTACTTC.

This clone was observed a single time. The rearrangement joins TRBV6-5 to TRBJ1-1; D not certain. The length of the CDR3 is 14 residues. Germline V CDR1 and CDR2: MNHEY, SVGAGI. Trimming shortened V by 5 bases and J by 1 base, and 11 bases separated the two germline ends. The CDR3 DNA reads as TGTGCCAGCAGTCCCGACTCGGGGAACACTGAAGCTTTCTTT. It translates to CASSPDSGNTEAFF.

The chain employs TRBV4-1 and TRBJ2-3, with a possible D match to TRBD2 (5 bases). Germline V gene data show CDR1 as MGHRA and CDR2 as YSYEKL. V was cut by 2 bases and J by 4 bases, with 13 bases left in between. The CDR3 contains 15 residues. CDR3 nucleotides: TGCGCCAGCAGCCAACCTGGCGGGTCATCAGATACGCAGTATTTT. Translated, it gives CASSQPGGSSDTQYF.

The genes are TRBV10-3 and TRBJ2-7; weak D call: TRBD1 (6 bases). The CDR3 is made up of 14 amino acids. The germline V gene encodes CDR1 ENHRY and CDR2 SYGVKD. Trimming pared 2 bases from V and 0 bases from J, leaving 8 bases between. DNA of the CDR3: TGTGCCATCAGTGAGAGGGGACACTCCTACGAGCAGTACTTC. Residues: CAISERGHSYEQYF.

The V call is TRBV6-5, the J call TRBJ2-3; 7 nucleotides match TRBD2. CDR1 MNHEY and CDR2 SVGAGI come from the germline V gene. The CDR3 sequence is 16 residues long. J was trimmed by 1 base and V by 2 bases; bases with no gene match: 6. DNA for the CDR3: TGTGCCAGCAGTTACGGCGCGGCGGGGGGCACAGATACGCAGTATTTT. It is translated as CASSYGAAGGTDTQYF.

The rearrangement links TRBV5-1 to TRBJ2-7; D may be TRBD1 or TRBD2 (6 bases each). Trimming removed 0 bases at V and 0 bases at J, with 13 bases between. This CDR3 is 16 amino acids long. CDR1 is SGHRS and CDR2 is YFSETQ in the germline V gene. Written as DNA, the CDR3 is TGCGCCAGCAGCTTGGCCCGGGGGCTGAGCTCCTACGAGCAGTACTTC. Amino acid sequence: CASSLARGLSSYEQYF.

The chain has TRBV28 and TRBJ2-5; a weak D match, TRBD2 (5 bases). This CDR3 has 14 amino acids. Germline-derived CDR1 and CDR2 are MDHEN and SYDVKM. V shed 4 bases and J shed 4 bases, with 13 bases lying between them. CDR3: CASSSPGAGETQYF. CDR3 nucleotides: TGTGCCAGCAGTTCCCCCGGTGCGGGAGAGACCCAGTACTTC.

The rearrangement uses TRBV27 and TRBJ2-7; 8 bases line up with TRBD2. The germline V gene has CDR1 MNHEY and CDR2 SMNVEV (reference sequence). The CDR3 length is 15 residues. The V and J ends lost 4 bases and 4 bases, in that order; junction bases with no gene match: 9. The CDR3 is CASSWSGGSSYEQYF. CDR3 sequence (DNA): TGTGCCAGCAGTTGGTCGGGGGGGTCGAGTTACGAGCAGTACTTC.

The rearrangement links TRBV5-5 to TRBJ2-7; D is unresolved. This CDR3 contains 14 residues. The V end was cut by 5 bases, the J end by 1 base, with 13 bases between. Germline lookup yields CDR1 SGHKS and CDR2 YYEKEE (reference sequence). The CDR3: CASSWAILSYEQYF. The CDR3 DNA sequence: TGTGCCAGCAGTTGGGCCATTTTATCCTACGAGCAGTACTTC. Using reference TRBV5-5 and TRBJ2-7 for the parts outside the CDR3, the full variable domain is DAGVTQSPTHLIKTRGQQVTLRCSPISGHKSVSWYQQVLGQGPQFIFQYYEKEERGRGNFPDRFSARQFPNYSSELNVNALLLGDSALYLCASSWAILSYEQYFGPGTRLTVT.

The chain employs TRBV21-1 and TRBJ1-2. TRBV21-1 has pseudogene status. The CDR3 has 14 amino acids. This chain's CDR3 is CASSKERPDYGYTF. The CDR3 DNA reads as TGTGCCAGCAGCAAAGAGAGGCCAGACTATGGCTACACCTTC.

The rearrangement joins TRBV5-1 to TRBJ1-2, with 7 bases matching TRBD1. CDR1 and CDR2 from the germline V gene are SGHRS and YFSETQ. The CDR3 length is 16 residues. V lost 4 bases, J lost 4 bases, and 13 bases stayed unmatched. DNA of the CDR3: TGCGCCAGCAGCCAAGACAGGGAGATCTTGTCCTATGGCTACACCTTC. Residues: CASSQDREILSYGYTF. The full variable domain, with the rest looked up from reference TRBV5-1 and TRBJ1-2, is KAGVTQTPRYLIKTRGQQVTLSCSPISGHRSVSWYQQTPGQGLQFLFEYFSETQRNKGNFPGRFSGRQFSNSRSEMNVSTLELGDSALYLCASSQDREILSYGYTFGSGTRLTVV.

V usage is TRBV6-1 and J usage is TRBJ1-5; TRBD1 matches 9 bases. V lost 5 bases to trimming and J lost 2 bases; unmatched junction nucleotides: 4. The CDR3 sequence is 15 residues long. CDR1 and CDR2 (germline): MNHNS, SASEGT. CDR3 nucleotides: TGTGCCAGCAGTCCGGACAGGGGTCGCAATCAGCCCCAGCATTTT. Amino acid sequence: CASSPDRGRNQPQHF.

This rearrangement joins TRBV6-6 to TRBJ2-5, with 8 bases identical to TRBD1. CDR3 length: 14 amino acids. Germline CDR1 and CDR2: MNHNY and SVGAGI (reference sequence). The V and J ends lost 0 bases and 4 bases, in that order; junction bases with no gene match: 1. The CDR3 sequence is CASSYSTGGETQYF. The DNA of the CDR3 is TGTGCCAGCAGTTACTCAACAGGGGGAGAGACCCAGTACTTC.